One sample yielded the 30 T cell receptor beta chains listed below, sequenced in a study of blood T cells in healthy people across ages. The use of a sample-barcoded 5' primer and a J-beta primer mix characterized a second PCR of roughly 7 to 11 cycles. One entry per CDR3 protein, called by TCRdb with MiXCR from the 5' RACE reads. Altogether 750,000 to 950,000 distinct CDR3 sequences are present, under 30% being singletons, with the ten largest covering about 3%. These data also formed part of another study, on T cells of mothers and their children.

The specimen was blood. The receptors stem from a boy younger than 18 in good health.

This clonotype occurred many times. An end of the junction differs from the germline gene, which may be a read error. The chain employs TRBV5-1 and TRBJ2-2; D is uncertain. CDR3 length: 13 residues. Germline CDR1 reads SGHRS; CDR2 reads YFSETQ. The CDR3 spells CASSLRNTGELFF. The CDR3 nucleotides read TGTGCCAGCAGTTTAAGGAACACCGGGGAGCTGTTTTTT.

This sequence joins TRBV25-1 and TRBJ1-4, with D possibly TRBD1 on 5 matching bases. The V gene lost 3 bases and the J gene lost 2 bases, with 13 bases spanning the gap. The CDR3 contains 16 residues. Germline values: CDR1 MGHDK, CDR2 SYGVNS. The CDR3 sequence is CASSDPRVWTNEKLFF. The CDR3 nucleotides read TGTGCCAGCAGTGACCCCAGGGTATGGACTAATGAAAAACTGTTTTTT.

This clonotype was seen more than once but under ten times. The rearrangement uses TRBV28 and TRBJ2-1; 7 positions match TRBD1. The tail of the sequence fits TRBJ2-7 better, so the J call may be wrong. Looked up from germline, CDR1 is MDHEN and CDR2 is SYDVKM. CDR3 length: 16 amino acids. The CDR3 region is CASSFKTGSFSYEQYF. In DNA, the CDR3 is TGTGCCAGCAGTTTTAAGACAGGGTCATTCTCCTACGAGCAGTACTTC.

Only a few counts were recorded for this clonotype. CDR3 nucleotide sequence: TGCAGCGTTCCTTTCCCGGGACACGTCGAGCAGTACTTC. The encoded protein is CSVPFPGHVEQYF. This chain links TRBV29-1 with TRBJ2-5, with a weak D call TRBD1 (6 bases). The closer fit of TRBJ2-7 to the DNA end suggests the J call may be wrong. This CDR3 spans 13 amino acids. Germline CDR1 SQVTM, CDR2 ANQGSEA.

The chain links TRBV7-2 to TRBJ1-2; D is unclear. V dropped 0 bases and J dropped 4 bases, with 12 bases sitting between them. The germline V gene has CDR1 SGHTA and CDR2 FQGNSA. CDR3 size: 15 residues. DNA for the CDR3: TGTGCCAGCAGCTTAGCCCCCGGAAACGGCTATGGCTACACCTTC. Residues: CASSLAPGNGYGYTF. Filled out from reference TRBV7-2 and TRBJ1-2, the complete variable domain reads GAGVSQSPSNKVTEKGKDVELRCDPISGHTALYWYRQSLGQGLEFLIYFQGNSAPDKSGLPSDRFSAERTGGSVSTLTIQRTQQEDSAVYLCASSLAPGNGYGYTFGSGTRLTVV.

The chain links TRBV12-3 or TRBV12-4 to TRBJ1-5; D possibly corresponds to TRBD1 (6 bases). This CDR3 region has 16 residues. Trimming removed 3 bases at V and 1 base at J, with 13 bases between. The CDR3 sequence is CASSFSGAWSNQPQHF. CDR3 in DNA: TGTGCCAGCAGTTTCTCGGGGGCCTGGAGCAATCAGCCCCAGCATTTT.

This clonotype was observed a few times. This rearrangement joins TRBV7-9 to TRBJ2-7; 11 nucleotides match TRBD2. With 6 bases clipped from V and 7 bases from J, the junction kept 11 bases outside the gene matches. The CDR3 has 15 residues. CDR1 is SEHNR, CDR2 FQNEAQ, per germline (reference sequence). The CDR3 is CASRRGLAEGQEQYF. CDR3 DNA: TGTGCCAGCAGACGGGGACTAGCGGAAGGTCAGGAGCAGTACTTC.

This clonotype turned up a few times. The rearrangement links TRBV5-1 to TRBJ2-5; D not certain. The CDR3 has 15 residues. V lost 0 bases and J lost 8, with 17 bases in between. CDR1 is SGHRS, CDR2 YFSETQ, per germline. CDR3: CASSLEGLVGETQYF. Here the CDR3 DNA reads TGCGCCAGCAGCTTGGAAGGGCTAGTGGGCGAAACCCAGTACTTC.

The chain combines TRBV28 with TRBJ1-4, with TRBD1 as a possible D gene (6 bases). The germline V gene encodes CDR1 MDHEN and CDR2 SYDVKM. Trimming pared 7 bases from V and 5 bases from J, leaving 14 bases between. The CDR3 is made up of 14 amino acids. The CDR3 coding sequence is TGTGCCAGCACCCGGACAGAGCCGAATGAAAAACTGTTTTTT. Its protein is CASTRTEPNEKLFF.

The V and J genes are TRBV5-1 and TRBJ1-4; 11 bases agree with TRBD1. Trimming took 5 bases from V and 6 from J; bases not matched to a gene: 6. Germline CDR1 SGHRS, CDR2 YFSETQ. This CDR3 is built from 15 residues. CDR3: CASRRTGGEDEKLFF. DNA for the CDR3: TGCGCCAGCAGGCGGACAGGGGGCGAGGATGAAAAACTGTTTTTT.

The chain links TRBV5-1 to TRBJ1-2, with D perhaps TRBD1 (6 bases). V was trimmed by 4 bases and J by 2 bases, leaving 18 bases between them. The CDR3 loop spans 16 amino acids. The germline V gene encodes CDR1 SGHRS and CDR2 YFSETQ. CDR3 in amino acids: CASSVGALQGNYGYTF. CDR3 nucleotides: TGCGCCAGCAGCGTAGGGGCTTTACAGGGAAACTATGGCTACACCTTC. Combining the CDR3 with reference TRBV5-1 and TRBJ1-2 gives the whole variable domain KAGVTQTPRYLIKTRGQQVTLSCSPISGHRSVSWYQQTPGQGLQFLFEYFSETQRNKGNFPGRFSGRQFSNSRSEMNVSTLELGDSALYLCASSVGALQGNYGYTFGSGTRLTVV.

This clonotype was observed a handful of times. The CDR3 DNA follows: TGTGCCAGCAGCCTCCCCCCGTCGGGGGGCGCGAGCTACGAGCAGTACTTC. Translated: CASSLPPSGGASYEQYF. The chain employs TRBV7-9 and TRBJ2-7; perhaps TRBD2 as D (7 bases). The CDR3 loop spans 17 amino acids. Germline V CDR1 and CDR2: SEHNR, FQNEAQ (reference sequence). V was cut by 5 bases and J by 3 bases, with 23 bases left in between.

The rearrangement links TRBV27 to TRBJ2-7; TRBD1 agrees at 8 bases. The trim removed 4 bases at V and 6 bases at J, leaving 8 bases unmatched. The germline V gene has CDR1 MNHEY and CDR2 SMNVEV (reference sequence). This CDR3 is built from 14 residues. The CDR3 sequence is CASSSRTGRSEQYF. CDR3 DNA: TGTGCCAGCAGTTCCCGGACAGGGAGGAGCGAGCAGTACTTC.

The V and J genes are TRBV12-5 and TRBJ2-2; the D is unclear. Germline CDR1 LGHNT, CDR2 FRNRAP. There are 10 residues in the CDR3. With 5 bases removed from V and 6 bases from J, the gap between germline ends came to 1 base. The CDR3 DNA sequence: TGTGCTAGTGGTGCCGGGGAGCTGTTTTTT. Translating gives CASGAGELFF.

This clonotype was counted once. The V and J genes are TRBV29-1 and TRBJ1-1; 12 bases match TRBD1. V dropped 6 bases and J dropped 5; count of bases not matched to a gene: 4. Germline V CDR1 and CDR2: SQVTM, ANQGSEA. CDR3 length equals 13 residues. The chain's CDR3 is CSVAGQGATEAFF. CDR3 sequence (DNA): TGCAGCGTGGCGGGACAGGGGGCGACTGAAGCTTTCTTT.

The CDR3 sequence is CASSSGTGLGKVYF. Here the CDR3 DNA reads TGTGCCAGCAGCTCCGGGACAGGACTTGGTAAAGTCTACTTC. The chain couples TRBV7-6 to TRBJ2-5; 8 bases are shared with TRBD1. CDR3 length: 14 residues. V lost 4 bases, J lost 14 bases, and 15 bases stayed unmatched. CDR1 and CDR2 from the germline V gene are SGHVS and FNYEAQ.

V gene TRBV10-3 combines with J gene TRBJ1-4; 7 bases align to TRBD1. Germline V gene lookup returns CDR1 ENHRY and CDR2 SYGVKD. This CDR3 has 15 amino acids. V dropped 6 bases and J dropped 5; count of bases not matched to a gene: 9. In DNA form, the CDR3 reads TGTGCCATCAGAGACCCCGGGACAGAAAATGAAAAACTGTTTTTT. Protein product: CAIRDPGTENEKLFF.

This clonotype was recorded a few times. The rearrangement links TRBV13 to TRBJ1-6; D unclear. V lost 1 base and J 1 base, leaving 14 bases between the germline ends. This CDR3 is 18 amino acids long. From germline, CDR1 is PRHDT and CDR2 FYEKMQ (reference sequence). The CDR3 is CASSLDRPGLSYNSPLHF. The CDR3 DNA is TGTGCCAGCAGCTTAGACCGGCCCGGGCTATCCTATAATTCACCCCTCCACTTT.

This clonotype was detected a few times. The rearrangement joins TRBV19 to TRBJ2-5; 8 bases map to TRBD1. V lost 10 bases to trimming and J lost 6 bases; unmatched junction nucleotides: 10. Looked up from germline, CDR1 is LNHDA and CDR2 is SQIVND (reference sequence). The CDR3 length is 13 residues. CDR3 in amino acids: CATRQGSTKTQYF. The CDR3 region has the DNA TGTGCCACCCGACAGGGGTCGACGAAGACCCAGTACTTC.

In this sample, this clonotype turned up a few times. The chain employs TRBV20-1 and TRBJ1-2; TRBD1 agrees at 9 bases. The CDR3 is made up of 14 amino acids. V shed 5 bases and J 8 bases; nucleotides not matched to a gene: 12. Germline V lookup: CDR1 DFQATT, CDR2 SNEGSKA (reference sequence). CDR3 residues: CSARDRDREWGYTF. The CDR3 nucleotides read TGCAGTGCTCGCGACCGGGACAGGGAGTGGGGCTACACCTTC.

The chain has TRBV7-2 and TRBJ2-2; 9 positions match TRBD2. Per the germline V gene, CDR1 is SGHTA and CDR2 is FQGNSA. The V gene end was trimmed by 4 bases and the J gene end by 8 bases; junction bases not matched to a gene: 5. The CDR3 runs to 14 residues. As DNA, the CDR3 is TGTGCCAGCAGCTCCACTCTAGCGGGGGGGGAGCTGTTTTTT. Protein: CASSSTLAGGELFF.

The chain employs TRBV7-9 and TRBJ1-1, with a possible D match to TRBD1 (5 bases). The CDR3 spans 15 residues. Between the trimmed V and J ends, which lost 3 bases and 3 bases, there was a span of 14 bases. Germline V gene sequence: CDR1 SEHNR, CDR2 FQNEAQ (reference sequence). In nucleotides, the CDR3 is TGTGCCAGCAGCTTCGGCGGGGCGAGAGACACTGAAGCTTTCTTT. This codes for CASSFGGARDTEAFF. The variable domain in full, completed from reference TRBV7-9 and TRBJ1-1, reads DTGVSQNPRHKITKRGQNVTFRCDPISEHNRLYWYRQTLGQGPEFLTYFQNEAQLEKSRLLSDRFSAERPKGSFSTLEIQRTEQGDSAMYLCASSFGGARDTEAFFGQGTRLTVV.

This clonotype was detected only a few times. CDR3: CASSYSPIAGETQYF. CDR3 sequence (DNA): TGTGCCAGCAGTTACTCTCCGATAGCGGGGGAGACCCAGTACTTC. The chain has TRBV6-2 or TRBV6-3 and TRBJ2-5, with 8 bases identical to TRBD2. This CDR3 is built from 15 residues. J lost 5 bases, V lost 0 bases, and 5 bases had no gene match. CDR1 and CDR2 (germline): MNHEY, SVGEGT.

The table lists this clonotype with a few counts. V usage is TRBV5-1 and J usage is TRBJ2-3; no clear D. The germline V gene has CDR1 SGHRS and CDR2 YFSETQ. CDR3 size: 14 residues. Trimming removed 4 bases from V and 4 bases from J, with 13 bases in between. As DNA, the CDR3 is TGCGCCAGCAGCGACCGGAGTGCACCAGATACGCAGTATTTT. The encoded protein is CASSDRSAPDTQYF.

V gene TRBV20-1 combines with J gene TRBJ1-4, with D possibly being TRBD1 (5 bases). The CDR3 loop spans 13 amino acids. Germline lookup yields CDR1 DFQATT and CDR2 SNEGSKA (reference sequence). The V end was cut by 1 base, the J end by 8 bases, with 11 bases between. This CDR3 is CSARVGGREKLFF. As DNA, the CDR3 is TGCAGTGCTAGAGTTGGGGGTCGGGAAAAACTGTTTTTT.

This clonotype turned up a few times. The chain has TRBV6-1 and TRBJ1-6, with 7 bases lining up with TRBD1. The V gene's germline CDR1 is MNHNS and CDR2 SASEGT. The V gene end was trimmed by 6 bases and the J gene end by 7 bases; junction bases not matched to a gene: 6. The CDR3 covers 14 residues. The DNA of the CDR3 is TGTGCCAGCAGGGGGACGACAGGGAATTCACCCCTCCACTTT. Translation gives CASRGTTGNSPLHF.

This chain links TRBV11-2 with TRBJ2-5; 7 positions agree with TRBD2. In germline, CDR1 is SGHAT, CDR2 FQNNGV. The CDR3 extends over 15 amino acids. V lost 5 bases to trimming and J lost 5 bases; unmatched junction nucleotides: 11. DNA of the CDR3: TGTGCCAGCAGCCCCGGCGGATGGGGGGGGGAGACCCAGTACTTC. Encoded protein: CASSPGGWGGETQYF.

This chain joins TRBV10-2 and TRBJ1-5, with D possibly being TRBD1 (5 bases). CDR1 is WSHSY and CDR2 is SAAADI in the germline V gene. The CDR3 loop spans 15 amino acids. The V gene lost 3 bases and the J gene lost 0 bases, with 9 bases spanning the gap. Here the CDR3 DNA reads TGCGCCAGCAGTGACGACAGCTATAGCAATCAGCCCCAGCATTTT. Protein: CASSDDSYSNQPQHF.

This chain links TRBV9 with TRBJ2-5, with 10 bases lining up with TRBD2. Germline assignment: CDR1 SGDLS and CDR2 YYNGEE. V dropped 3 bases and J dropped 5; count of bases not matched to a gene: 10. The CDR3 length is 16 residues. This CDR3 is CASSGVRAGGLETQYF. The CDR3 DNA reads TGTGCCAGCAGCGGGGTCAGAGCGGGGGGGCTGGAGACCCAGTACTTC. Filled out from reference TRBV9 and TRBJ2-5, the complete variable domain reads DSGVTQTPKHLITATGQRVTLRCSPRSGDLSVYWYQQSLDQGLQFLIQYYNGEERAKGNILERFSAQQFPDLHSELNLSSLELGDSALYFCASSGVRAGGLETQYFGPGTRLLVL.

This clonotype has just a few counts. This chain uses TRBV20-1 with TRBJ2-2, with D maybe TRBD2 (5 bases). The CDR3 extends over 14 amino acids. Germline V gene lookup returns CDR1 DFQATT and CDR2 SNEGSKA (reference sequence). V shed 0 bases and J shed 5 bases, with 10 bases lying between them. The CDR3 nucleotides read TGCAGTGCTAGAGATCGCCCGGGAACCGGGGAGCTGTTTTTT. The encoded protein is CSARDRPGTGELFF.